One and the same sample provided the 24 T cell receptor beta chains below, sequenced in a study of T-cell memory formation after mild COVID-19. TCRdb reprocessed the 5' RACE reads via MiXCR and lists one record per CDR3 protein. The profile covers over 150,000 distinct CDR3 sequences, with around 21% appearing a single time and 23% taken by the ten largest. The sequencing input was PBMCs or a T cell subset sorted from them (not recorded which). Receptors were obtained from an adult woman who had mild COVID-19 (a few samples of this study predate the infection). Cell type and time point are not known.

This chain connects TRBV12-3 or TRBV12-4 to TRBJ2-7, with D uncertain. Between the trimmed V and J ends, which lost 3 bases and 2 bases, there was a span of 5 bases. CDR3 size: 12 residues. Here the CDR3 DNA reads TGTGCCAGCAGTTTTATGGCCTACGAGCAGTACTTC. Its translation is CASSFMAYEQYF.

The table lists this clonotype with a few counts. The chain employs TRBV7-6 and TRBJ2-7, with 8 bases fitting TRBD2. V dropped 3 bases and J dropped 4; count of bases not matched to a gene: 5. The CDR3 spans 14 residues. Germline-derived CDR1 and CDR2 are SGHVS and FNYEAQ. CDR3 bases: TGTGCCAGCAGCTTTGGACTAGCTGGGTACGAGCAGTACTTC. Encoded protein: CASSFGLAGYEQYF. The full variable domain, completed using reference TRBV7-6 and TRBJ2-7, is GAGVSQSPRYKVTKRGQDVALRCDPISGHVSLYWYRQALGQGPEFLTYFNYEAQQDKSGLPNDRFSAERPEGSISTLTIQRTEQRDSAMYRCASSFGLAGYEQYFGPGTRLTVT.

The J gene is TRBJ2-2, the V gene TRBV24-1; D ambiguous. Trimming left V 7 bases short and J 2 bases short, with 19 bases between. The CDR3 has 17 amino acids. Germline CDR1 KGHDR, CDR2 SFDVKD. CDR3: CATSAPRSSRNTGELFF. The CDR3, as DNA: TGTGCCACCAGCGCCCCCCGATCAAGCCGAAACACCGGGGAGCTGTTTTTT.

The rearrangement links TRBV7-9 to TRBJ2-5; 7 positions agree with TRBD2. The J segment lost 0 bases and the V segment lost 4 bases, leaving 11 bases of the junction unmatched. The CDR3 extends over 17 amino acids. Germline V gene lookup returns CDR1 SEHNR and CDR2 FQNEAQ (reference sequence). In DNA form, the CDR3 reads TGTGCCAGCAGCTCAAGACGCAGCGGGGCGTACCAAGAGACCCAGTACTTC. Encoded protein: CASSSRRSGAYQETQYF. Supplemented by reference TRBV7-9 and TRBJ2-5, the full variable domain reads DTGVSQNPRHKITKRGQNVTFRCDPISEHNRLYWYRQTLGQGPEFLTYFQNEAQLEKSRLLSDRFSAERPKGSFSTLEIQRTEQGDSAMYLCASSSRRSGAYQETQYFGPGTRLLVL.

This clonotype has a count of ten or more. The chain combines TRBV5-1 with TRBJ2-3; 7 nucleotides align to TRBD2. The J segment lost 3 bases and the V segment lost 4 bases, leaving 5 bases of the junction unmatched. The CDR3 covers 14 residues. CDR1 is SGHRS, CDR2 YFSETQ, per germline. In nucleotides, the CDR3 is TGCGCCAGCAGCCCTGGGGAGGGGACAGATACGCAGTATTTT. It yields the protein CASSPGEGTDTQYF.

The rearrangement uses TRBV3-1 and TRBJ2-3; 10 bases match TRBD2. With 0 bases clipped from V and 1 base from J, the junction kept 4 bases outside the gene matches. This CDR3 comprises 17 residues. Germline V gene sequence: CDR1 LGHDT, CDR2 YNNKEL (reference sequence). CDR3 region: CASSQDLTSGGTDTQYF. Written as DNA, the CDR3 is TGTGCCAGCAGCCAAGATCTAACTAGCGGGGGCACAGATACGCAGTATTTT.

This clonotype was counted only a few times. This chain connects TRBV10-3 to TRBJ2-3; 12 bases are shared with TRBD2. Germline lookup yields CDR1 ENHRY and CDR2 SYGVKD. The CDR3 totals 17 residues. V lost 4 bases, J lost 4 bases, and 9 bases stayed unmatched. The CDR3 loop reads CAISVTRLAGEPDTQYF. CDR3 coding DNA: TGTGCCATCAGTGTGACCCGACTAGCGGGAGAACCAGATACGCAGTATTTT.

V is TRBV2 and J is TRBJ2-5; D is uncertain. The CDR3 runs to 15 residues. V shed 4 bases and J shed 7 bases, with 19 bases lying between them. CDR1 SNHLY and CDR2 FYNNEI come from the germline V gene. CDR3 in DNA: TGTGCCAGCAGTGCTGAGTCGGCAGCCCCCGGGACCCAGTACTTC. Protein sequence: CASSAESAAPGTQYF.

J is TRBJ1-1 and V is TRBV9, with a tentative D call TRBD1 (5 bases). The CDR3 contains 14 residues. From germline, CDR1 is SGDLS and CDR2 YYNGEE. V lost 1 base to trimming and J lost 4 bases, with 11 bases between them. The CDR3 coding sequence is TGTGCCAGCAGCGTAAAGGGGAGCGGCACTGAAGCTTTCTTT. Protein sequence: CASSVKGSGTEAFF.

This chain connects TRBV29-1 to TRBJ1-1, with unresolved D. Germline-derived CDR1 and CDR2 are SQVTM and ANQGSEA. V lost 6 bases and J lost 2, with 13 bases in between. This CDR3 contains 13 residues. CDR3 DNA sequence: TGCAGCGTGGATAATACAGCTAACACTGAAGCTTTCTTT. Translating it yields CSVDNTANTEAFF.

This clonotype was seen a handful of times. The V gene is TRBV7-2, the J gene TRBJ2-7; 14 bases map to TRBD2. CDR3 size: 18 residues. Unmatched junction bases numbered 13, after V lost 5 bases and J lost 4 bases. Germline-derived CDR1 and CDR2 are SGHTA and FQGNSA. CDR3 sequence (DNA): TGTGCCAGCAGCCAGGGACTAGCGGGGGACCCGGTCGGTTACGAGCAGTACTTC. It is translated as CASSQGLAGDPVGYEQYF.

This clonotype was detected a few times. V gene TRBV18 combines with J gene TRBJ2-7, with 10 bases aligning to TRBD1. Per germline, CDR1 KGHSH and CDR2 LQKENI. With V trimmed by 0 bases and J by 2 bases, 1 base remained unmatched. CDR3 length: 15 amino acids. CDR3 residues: CASSPPGQGTYEQYF. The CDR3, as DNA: TGTGCCAGCTCACCACCGGGACAGGGGACCTACGAGCAGTACTTC.

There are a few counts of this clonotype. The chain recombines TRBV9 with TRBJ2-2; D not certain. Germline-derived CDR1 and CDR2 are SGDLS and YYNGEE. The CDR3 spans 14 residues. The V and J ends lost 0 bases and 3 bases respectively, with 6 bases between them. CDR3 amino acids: CASSVGRYTGELFF. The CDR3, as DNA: TGTGCCAGCAGCGTAGGGAGATACACCGGGGAGCTGTTTTTT.

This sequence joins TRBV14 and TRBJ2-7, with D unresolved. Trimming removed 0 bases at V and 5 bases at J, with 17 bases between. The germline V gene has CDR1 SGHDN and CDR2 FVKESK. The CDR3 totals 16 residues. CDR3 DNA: TGTGCCAGCAGCCAAGATCCCGACGAGACCGGTCACGAGCAGTACTTC. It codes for CASSQDPDETGHEQYF.

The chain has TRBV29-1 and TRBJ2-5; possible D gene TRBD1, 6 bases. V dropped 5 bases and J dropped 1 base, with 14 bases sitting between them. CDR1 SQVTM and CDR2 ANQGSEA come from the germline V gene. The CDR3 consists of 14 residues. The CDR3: CSVYEGVPQETQYF. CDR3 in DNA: TGCAGCGTTTACGAGGGGGTACCCCAAGAGACCCAGTACTTC.

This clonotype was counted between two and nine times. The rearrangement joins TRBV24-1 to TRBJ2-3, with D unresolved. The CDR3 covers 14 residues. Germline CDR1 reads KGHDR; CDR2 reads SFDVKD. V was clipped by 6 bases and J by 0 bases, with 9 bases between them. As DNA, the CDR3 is TGTGCCACCAGTCGCACATCTAGCACAGATACGCAGTATTTT. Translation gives CATSRTSSTDTQYF.

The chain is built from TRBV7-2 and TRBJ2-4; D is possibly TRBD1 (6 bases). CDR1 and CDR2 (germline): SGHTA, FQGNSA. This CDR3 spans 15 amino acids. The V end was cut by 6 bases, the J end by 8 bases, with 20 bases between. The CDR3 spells CASSYTLTGQDIQYF. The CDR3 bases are TGTGCCAGCAGTTACACACTTACGGGACAAGACATTCAGTACTTC.

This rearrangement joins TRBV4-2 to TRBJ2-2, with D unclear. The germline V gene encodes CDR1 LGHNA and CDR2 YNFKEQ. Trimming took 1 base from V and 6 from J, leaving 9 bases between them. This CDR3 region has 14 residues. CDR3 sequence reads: CASSQGDGPGELFF. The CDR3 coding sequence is TGTGCCAGCAGCCAAGGAGACGGTCCCGGGGAGCTGTTTTTT.

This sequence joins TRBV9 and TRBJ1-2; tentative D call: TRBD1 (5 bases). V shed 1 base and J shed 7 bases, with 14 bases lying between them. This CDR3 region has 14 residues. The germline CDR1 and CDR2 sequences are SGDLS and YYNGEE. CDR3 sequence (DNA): TGTGCCAGCAGCGTATCGGGGGTTATAGGTGGCTACACCTTC. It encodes CASSVSGVIGGYTF.

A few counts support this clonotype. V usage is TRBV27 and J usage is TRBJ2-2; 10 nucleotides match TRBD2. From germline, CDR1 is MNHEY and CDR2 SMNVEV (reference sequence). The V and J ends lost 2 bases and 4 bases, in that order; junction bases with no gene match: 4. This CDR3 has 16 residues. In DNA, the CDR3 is TGTGCCAGCAGTTTACCAGCGGGGGGGACCACCGGGGAGCTGTTTTTT. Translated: CASSLPAGGTTGELFF.

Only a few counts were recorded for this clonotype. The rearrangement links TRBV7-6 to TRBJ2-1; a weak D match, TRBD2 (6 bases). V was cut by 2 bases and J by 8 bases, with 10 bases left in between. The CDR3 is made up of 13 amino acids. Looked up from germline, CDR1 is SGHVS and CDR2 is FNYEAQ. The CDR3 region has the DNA TGTGCCAGCAGCTTATATGGCGGGGATGAGCAGTTCTTC. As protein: CASSLYGGDEQFF.

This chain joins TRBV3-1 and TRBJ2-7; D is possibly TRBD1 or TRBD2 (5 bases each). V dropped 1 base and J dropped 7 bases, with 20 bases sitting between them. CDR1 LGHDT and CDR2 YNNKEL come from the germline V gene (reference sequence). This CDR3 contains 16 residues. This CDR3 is CASSQASGTASGEQYF. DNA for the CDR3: TGTGCCAGCAGCCAAGCATCCGGGACGGCCTCGGGAGAGCAGTACTTC.

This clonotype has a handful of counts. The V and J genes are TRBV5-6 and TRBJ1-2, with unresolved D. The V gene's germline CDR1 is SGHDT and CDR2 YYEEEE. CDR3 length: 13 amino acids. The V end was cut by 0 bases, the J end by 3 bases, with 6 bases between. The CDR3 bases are TGTGCCAGCAGCTTGGGTCCGGACTATGGCTACACCTTC. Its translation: CASSLGPDYGYTF.

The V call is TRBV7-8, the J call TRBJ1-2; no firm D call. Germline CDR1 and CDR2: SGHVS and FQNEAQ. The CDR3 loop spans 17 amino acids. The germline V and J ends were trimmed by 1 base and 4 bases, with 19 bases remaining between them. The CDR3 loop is CASSLGPGQEGLYGYTF. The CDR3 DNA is TGTGCCAGCAGCTTAGGTCCGGGTCAGGAGGGCCTCTATGGCTACACCTTC.